These T cell receptor beta chains were read from a single sample in a study of T cells in localized non-small cell lung cancer. Sequencing used immunoSEQ multiplex PCR; TCRdb keeps in-frame clones, though not all of them. The sample consists of 25,000 to 30,000 clones, approximately 90% of them appearing once. Material: peripheral blood mononuclear cells, obtained before any cancer treatment. These TCRs come from a woman aged 40-69 years with stage III lung adenocarcinoma. Each CDR3 is given with its conserved first and last residue. D genes are given only for firm matches. Clone sizes are given selectively: once, few, many, or a class where the clone is expanded.

v_call	d_call	clone_size	j_call	cdr3_aa	cdr3_nt
TRBV30	NA	NA	TRBJ2-5	CAWNRRDSEETQYF	TGTGCCTGGAACAGGCGTGACAGTGAAGAGACCCAGTACTTC
TRBV6-5	NA	NA	TRBJ2-7	CASSLLTTTYEQYF	TGTGCCAGCAGTCTTCTTACTACAACCTACGAGCAGTACTTC
TRBV5-4	NA	NA	TRBJ1-1	CASSPGREIEAFF	TGTGCCAGCAGCCCCGGACGGGAAATTGAAGCTTTCTTT
TRBV19	TRBD1	NA	TRBJ2-7	CASSIGDRWAEQYF	TGTGCCAGTAGTATAGGGGACAGGTGGGCCGAGCAGTACTTC
TRBV5-1	NA	NA	TRBJ2-1	CATSAGVYNEQFF	TGCGCCACCTCGGCCGGGGTCTACAATGAGCAGTTCTTC
TRBV4-2	NA	NA	TRBJ2-7	CASSSTGGAPYEQYF	TGTGCCAGCAGCTCGACAGGAGGTGCCCCCTACGAGCAGTACTTC
TRBV9	TRBD1	NA	TRBJ2-7	CASSAGTGFYEQYF	TGTGCCAGCAGCGCCGGGACAGGCTTCTACGAGCAGTACTTC
TRBV18	NA	NA	TRBJ2-6	CASLNMPVSPTGANVLTF	TGTGCCAGCTTAAACATGCCAGTCAGCCCTACTGGGGCCAACGTCCTGACTTTC
TRBV7-6	NA	NA	TRBJ1-2	CASSPPGAASLYGYTF	TGTGCCAGCAGCCCACCCGGGGCCGCTTCCCTCTATGGCTACACCTTC
TRBV7-9	NA	NA	TRBJ2-1	CASSLQGLTLDEQFF	TGTGCCAGCAGTTTACAGGGACTAACATTAGATGAGCAGTTCTTC
TRBV5-1	TRBD2	NA	TRBJ2-1	CASSLVLAGPNEQFF	TGCGCCAGCAGCTTGGTACTAGCGGGCCCCAATGAGCAGTTCTTC
TRBV11-3	NA	NA	TRBJ2-1	CASSAGENEQFF	TGTGCCAGCAGCGCCGGAGAAAATGAGCAGTTCTTC
TRBV30	NA	NA	TRBJ2-3	CAWTHRRADTQYF	TGTGCCTGGACCCATCGTAGGGCAGATACGCAGTATTTT
TRBV29-1	TRBD2	NA	TRBJ2-6	CSARGDSGANVLTF	TGCAGCGCCCGGGGGGACTCTGGGGCCAACGTCCTGACTTTC
TRBV18	TRBD1	NA	TRBJ2-2	CASSHRQGRTGELFF	TGTGCCAGCTCACATAGACAGGGGCGGACCGGGGAGCTGTTTTTT
TRBV10-3	NA	NA	TRBJ2-2	CAISESKRTRRHGANTGELFF	TGTGCCATCAGTGAGTCGAAAAGGACCCGACGACACGGCGCGAACACCGGGGAGCTGTTTTTT
TRBV2	TRBD2	NA	TRBJ2-1	CASSIAGVYHEQFF	TGTGCCAGCAGCATAGCGGGAGTGTACCATGAGCAGTTCTTC
TRBV11-2	NA	NA	TRBJ2-1	CASTGGAGGGNEQFF	TGTGCCAGCACAGGGGGGGCGGGAGGTGGAAATGAGCAGTTCTTC
TRBV6-5	TRBD2	NA	TRBJ2-3	CASSYWTSGSPDTQYF	TGTGCCAGCAGTTATTGGACTAGCGGGAGCCCAGATACGCAGTATTTT
TRBV7-6	TRBD1	once	TRBJ1-1	CASSSGLQGTEAFF	TGTGCCAGCAGCTCAGGCCTACAGGGGACTGAAGCTTTCTTT
TRBV5-5	NA	NA	TRBJ2-3	CASSLEADTSTDTQYF	TGTGCCAGCAGCTTGGAGGCGGACACTAGCACAGATACGCAGTATTTT
TRBV6-6	NA	NA	TRBJ1-2	CASSYPVTGFNYGYTF	TGTGCCAGCAGTTACCCTGTGACAGGTTTTAACTATGGCTACACCTTC
TRBV5-1	TRBD1	NA	TRBJ1-2	CASSPGQGGYGYTF	TGCGCCAGCAGCCCGGGACAGGGCGGCTATGGCTACACCTTC
TRBV21-1	NA	NA	TRBJ2-1	CASSQEGRETANEQFF	TGTGCCAGCAGCCAAGAGGGCAGGGAGACGGCCAATGAGCAGTTCTTC
TRBV2	NA	NA	TRBJ2-1	CASRMTGTEQFF	TGTGCCAGCAGGATGACCGGGACAGAGCAGTTCTTC
TRBV6-1	TRBD1	NA	TRBJ1-1	CASRVQGAETEAFF	TGTGCCAGCAGAGTACAGGGGGCAGAAACTGAAGCTTTCTTT
TRBV2	NA	NA	TRBJ1-4	CASSPYTREKLFF	TGTGCCAGCAGCCCCTATACCAGGGAAAAACTGTTTTTT
TRBV7-9	TRBD2	NA	TRBJ2-5	CASSLVSRLAERFQETQYF	TGTGCCAGCAGCTTAGTATCGAGGCTAGCGGAGCGTTTTCAAGAGACCCAGTACTTC
TRBV7-2	NA	NA	TRBJ1-5	CASSLERGFKPQHF	TGTGCCAGCAGCTTAGAAAGGGGATTCAAGCCCCAGCATTTT
TRBV19	TRBD1	NA	TRBJ2-1	CASSPSGTDTHNEQFF	TGTGCCAGTAGCCCTTCCGGGACAGATACCCACAATGAGCAGTTCTTC
TRBV30	TRBD1	NA	TRBJ2-1	CASGQGFRGEQFF	TGTGCCTCGGGACAGGGGTTCCGAGGTGAGCAGTTCTTC
TRBV5-1	NA	NA	TRBJ2-1	CASSFGIPHNEQFF	TGCGCCAGCAGCTTCGGGATACCTCACAATGAGCAGTTCTTC
TRBV18	NA	NA	TRBJ1-1	CASSPKGRTKNTEAFF	TGTGCCAGCTCACCAAAAGGGCGGACAAAGAACACTGAAGCTTTCTTT
TRBV10-3	TRBD2	NA	TRBJ2-3	CAIRDWTSGNPDTQYF	TGTGCCATCAGGGACTGGACTAGCGGTAACCCAGATACGCAGTATTTT
TRBV9	NA	NA	TRBJ1-1	CASSPEIGYTEAFF	TGTGCCAGCAGCCCAGAGATAGGGTACACTGAAGCTTTCTTT
TRBV6-1	NA	NA	TRBJ2-1	CASSEQGSVYNEQFF	TGTGCCAGCAGTGAACAGGGGTCTGTCTACAATGAGCAGTTCTTC
TRBV27	TRBD1	NA	TRBJ1-5	CASSRGQNNQPQHF	TGTGCCAGCAGCCGGGGACAGAACAATCAGCCCCAGCATTTT
TRBV11-3	NA	once	TRBJ2-1	CASSLGGRDSEQFF	TGTGCCAGCAGCTTAGGAGGCAGGGATAGTGAGCAGTTCTTC
TRBV6-5	TRBD2	NA	TRBJ2-5	CASRAPGLAGGTQYF	TGTGCCAGCAGGGCTCCGGGACTAGCGGGGGGCACGCAGTACTTC
TRBV20-1	TRBD2	NA	TRBJ2-5	CSKTSIETQYF	TGCAGCAAGACTAGCATAGAGACCCAGTACTTC
TRBV2	NA	NA	TRBJ1-1	CASNKDSMNTEAFF	TGTGCCAGCAACAAGGACTCCATGAACACTGAAGCTTTCTTT
TRBV6-1	NA	NA	TRBJ1-1	CASSEKGGRTEAFF	TGTGCCAGCAGTGAAAAGGGCGGGCGGACTGAAGCTTTCTTT
TRBV19	TRBD1	NA	TRBJ2-1	CASAPIQGTYNEQFF	TGTGCCAGTGCCCCAATACAGGGGACCTACAATGAGCAGTTCTTC
TRBV27	NA	NA	TRBJ2-7	CASSSGPFYEQYF	TGTGCCAGCAGTTCCGGACCTTTTTACGAGCAGTACTTC
TRBV5-1	NA	NA	TRBJ2-3	CASSQGHADTQYF	TGCGCCAGCAGCCAGGGACACGCAGATACGCAGTATTTT
TRBV4-2	TRBD1	once	TRBJ1-4	CASSQNAKQGSGKLFF	TGTGCCAGCAGCCAAAATGCTAAACAGGGGTCGGGGAAACTGTTTTTT
TRBV18	NA	NA	TRBJ1-1	CASPQENTEAFF	TGTGCCAGCCCGCAGGAGAACACTGAAGCTTTCTTT